Shown below are 26 T cell receptor beta chains from a single sample sequenced in a study of spatial heterogeneity in lung cancer. Time point given: sample taken at primary tumor resection. TCRs were sequenced from unsorted whole RNA of tumor, nontumor lung or PBMC. A single record per CDR3 protein comes from TCRdb applying MiXCR to the 5' RACE reads. The repertoire includes tens of thousands of distinct CDR3 sequences, roughly an eighth of them detected once, and around 4.6% sits in the top ten. Sequencing used PBMCs, obtained at surgery. The receptors derive from a male donor with early-stage non-small cell lung cancer.

The gene calls are TRBV2 and TRBJ1-1; TRBD1 matches 7 bases. The CDR3 runs 15 residues. V was clipped by 6 bases and J by 4 bases; unmatched bases: 11. Germline CDR1 reads SNHLY; CDR2 reads FYNNEI. This CDR3 reads CASRARQGGGTEAFF. The CDR3 coding sequence is TGTGCCAGCAGGGCTAGACAGGGAGGGGGCACTGAAGCTTTCTTT.

This clonotype was seen a few times. The chain employs TRBV2 and TRBJ1-2; TRBD1 is a possible D gene (5 bases). Per germline, CDR1 SNHLY and CDR2 FYNNEI. V was shortened by 2 bases and J by 0 bases, with 10 bases between the two germline ends. The CDR3 is 15 amino acids. Written as DNA, the CDR3 is TGTGCCAGCAGTGAAAAGGGGATATCTAACTATGGCTACACCTTC. Translated, it gives CASSEKGISNYGYTF.

CDR3 coding DNA: TGTGCCAGCAGCTTGTCCGATGCTCCTAACTATGGCTACACCTTC. This codes for CASSLSDAPNYGYTF. The chain has TRBV11-2 and TRBJ1-2; no clear D gene. Per the germline V gene, CDR1 is SGHAT and CDR2 is FQNNGV. The CDR3 extends over 15 amino acids. Trimming pared 3 bases from V and 0 bases from J, leaving 11 bases between.

J is TRBJ2-5 and V is TRBV5-1, with a weak D call TRBD1 (5 bases). The CDR3 contains 15 residues. Trimming removed 4 bases at V and 5 bases at J, with 18 bases between. Looked up from germline, CDR1 is SGHRS and CDR2 is YFSETQ. CDR3 nucleotide sequence: TGCGCCAGCAGCGACAAACCAGGGCGGTCGGAGACCCAGTACTTC. It translates to CASSDKPGRSETQYF.

Many counts were recorded for this clonotype. This chain uses TRBV24-1 with TRBJ1-5; a possible D gene is TRBD1 (5 bases). Germline V gene lookup returns CDR1 KGHDR and CDR2 SFDVKD. Trimming removed 7 bases from V and 2 bases from J, with 20 bases in between. The CDR3 is 17 amino acids. CDR3 residues: CATSGLKGFGGNQPQHF. In DNA, the CDR3 is TGTGCCACCAGCGGGTTGAAGGGGTTCGGGGGCAATCAGCCCCAGCATTTT.

The table lists this clonotype with a few counts. This rearrangement joins TRBV6-1 to TRBJ2-3, with 10 bases that match TRBD1. The ends lost 4 bases at V and 6 bases at J; junction bases unmatched: 1. The germline V gene encodes CDR1 MNHNS and CDR2 SASEGT. CDR3 length: 13 amino acids. The CDR3 loop is CASSADRGDTQYF. DNA of the CDR3: TGTGCCAGCAGTGCGGACAGGGGGGATACGCAGTATTTT.

The chain combines TRBV19 with TRBJ1-1; 7 nucleotides line up with TRBD1. V shed 5 bases and J 4 bases; nucleotides not matched to a gene: 7. CDR3 size: 14 residues. Germline V gives CDR1 LNHDA, CDR2 SQIVND (reference sequence). Here the CDR3 reads CASSYTGDATEAFF. CDR3 sequence (DNA): TGTGCCAGTAGTTATACAGGGGACGCCACTGAAGCTTTCTTT.

The chain uses TRBV5-1 and TRBJ2-1; weak D call: TRBD2 (6 bases). Germline V gene sequence: CDR1 SGHRS, CDR2 YFSETQ. V was cut by 0 bases and J by 2 bases, with 12 bases left in between. This CDR3 is built from 16 residues. In nucleotides, the CDR3 is TGCGCCAGCAGCTTGGCCGGGGGAGGACCCTACAATGAGCAGTTCTTC. Translated: CASSLAGGGPYNEQFF.

This clonotype was counted only a few times. The chain is built from TRBV5-1 and TRBJ2-7, with TRBD2 as a possible D gene (5 bases). The length of the CDR3 is 12 residues. Germline CDR1 SGHRS, CDR2 YFSETQ. V was cut by 5 bases and J by 6 bases, with 12 bases left in between. The CDR3 DNA follows: TGCGCCAGCAGAGATAGGGCGGGCGAGCAGTACTTC. Its protein is CASRDRAGEQYF. The full variable domain, rest sourced from reference TRBV5-1 and TRBJ2-7, is KAGVTQTPRYLIKTRGQQVTLSCSPISGHRSVSWYQQTPGQGLQFLFEYFSETQRNKGNFPGRFSGRQFSNSRSEMNVSTLELGDSALYLCASRDRAGEQYFGPGTRLTVT.

By share, this clonotype ranks as medium-sized (0.01 to 0.1%). This chain links TRBV10-2 with TRBJ1-1, with 9 bases that match TRBD1. From germline, CDR1 is WSHSY and CDR2 SAAADI. The V segment lost 6 bases and the J segment 12 bases; nucleotides outside the gene matches: 8. The CDR3 spans 12 residues. The CDR3 protein is CASRGTGPLPFF. Here the CDR3 DNA reads TGCGCCAGCAGGGGGACAGGGCCCCTGCCTTTCTTT.

A few counts support this clonotype. This CDR3 reads CATSLGGNTEAFF. The CDR3 DNA reads as TGTGCCACCAGTTTAGGGGGGAACACTGAAGCTTTCTTT. V is TRBV24-1 and J is TRBJ1-1, with D perhaps TRBD1 (6 bases). This CDR3 spans 13 amino acids. V was pared by 6 bases and J by 1 base, with 8 bases between. Germline loops: CDR1 KGHDR, CDR2 SFDVKD.

This clonotype showed up just a few times. The genes are TRBV20-1 and TRBJ2-1; 7 bases map to TRBD2. Germline CDR1 is DFQATT and CDR2 is SNEGSKA (reference sequence). The CDR3 contains 14 residues. V dropped 5 bases and J dropped 6; count of bases not matched to a gene: 10. CDR3 sequence reads: CSADGLAVGNEQFF. The CDR3 DNA reads TGCAGTGCTGATGGGCTAGCGGTCGGCAATGAGCAGTTCTTC.

This clonotype occurred many times. This chain uses TRBV27 with TRBJ1-5; TRBD1 aligns across 7 bases. After removal of 11 bases from V and 3 bases from J, the junction contained 10 bases not matched to a gene. This CDR3 is built from 14 residues. Germline V gives CDR1 MNHEY, CDR2 SMNVEV (reference sequence). The CDR3 loop reads CASRPGQINQPQHF. The CDR3 DNA is TGTGCCTCACGTCCGGGACAGATCAATCAGCCCCAGCATTTT.

A few counts support this clonotype. V is TRBV9 and J is TRBJ2-7, with a tentative D call TRBD1 (6 bases). Trimming stripped 0 bases from V and 6 bases from J, with 16 bases between. CDR1 SGDLS and CDR2 YYNGEE come from the germline V gene. There are 15 residues in the CDR3. CDR3: CASSVGGGSSSEQYF. The CDR3 DNA is TGTGCCAGCAGCGTAGGTGGGGGCTCGAGCTCCGAGCAGTACTTC. Full variable domain (rest looked up from reference TRBV9 and TRBJ2-7): DSGVTQTPKHLITATGQRVTLRCSPRSGDLSVYWYQQSLDQGLQFLIQYYNGEERAKGNILERFSAQQFPDLHSELNLSSLELGDSALYFCASSVGGGSSSEQYFGPGTRLTVT.

The chain employs TRBV4-2 and TRBJ2-7; TRBD2 matches at 8 bases. J gave up 2 bases and V 0 bases, and 3 bases lay outside the gene matches. The CDR3 has 15 residues. Germline assignment: CDR1 LGHNA and CDR2 YNFKEQ. The CDR3 spells CASSQDPGGAYEQYF. CDR3 bases: TGTGCCAGCAGCCAAGACCCGGGGGGGGCCTACGAGCAGTACTTC.

The chain has TRBV29-1 and TRBJ2-1; 7 positions agree with TRBD2. V lost 7 bases to trimming and J lost 2 bases; unmatched junction nucleotides: 8. The germline gives CDR1 SQVTM, CDR2 ANQGSEA. The CDR3 runs to 14 residues. The CDR3 protein is CSGGSGDAYNEQFF. CDR3 nucleotide sequence: TGCAGCGGGGGAAGCGGGGATGCCTACAATGAGCAGTTCTTC.

This clonotype was observed a handful of times. The V gene is TRBV5-1, the J gene TRBJ2-5; TRBD2 might be the D (6 bases). The germline V and J ends were trimmed by 0 bases and 5 bases, with 14 bases remaining between them. The CDR3 is 15 residues long. In germline, CDR1 is SGHRS, CDR2 YFSETQ. In nucleotides, the CDR3 is TGCGCCAGCAGCTTGGCCAGAGGCGGGATCGAGACCCAGTACTTC. Protein sequence: CASSLARGGIETQYF.

This clonotype was seen ten or more times. The rearrangement links TRBV5-1 to TRBJ1-2; 9 nucleotides match TRBD1. V trimming: 4 bases; J trimming: 6 bases; junction bases outside the gene matches: 7. The CDR3 consists of 14 residues. Germline assignment: CDR1 SGHRS and CDR2 YFSETQ. The chain's CDR3 is CASSPGGTGNGYTF. CDR3 sequence (DNA): TGCGCCAGCAGCCCCGGCGGGACAGGGAATGGCTACACCTTC.

The chain combines TRBV7-9 with TRBJ2-2; D not resolved. Germline V gene lookup returns CDR1 SEHNR and CDR2 FQNEAQ (reference sequence). This CDR3 spans 12 amino acids. V was shortened by 6 bases and J by 6 bases, with 8 bases between the two germline ends. The CDR3 loop reads CASSSEAGELFF. The CDR3 nucleotides read TGTGCCAGCAGTTCAGAGGCCGGGGAGCTGTTTTTT.

This clonotype has a handful of counts. The rearrangement uses TRBV2 and TRBJ1-5, with D possibly TRBD1 on 5 matching bases. This CDR3 spans 14 amino acids. Germline CDR1 SNHLY, CDR2 FYNNEI. V was pared by 5 bases and J by 3 bases, with 11 bases between. The CDR3 is CASSHDSLNQPQHF. The DNA of the CDR3 is TGTGCCAGCAGTCATGACAGTCTCAATCAGCCCCAGCATTTT.

This CDR3 reads CSARDSGLRETQYF. The DNA of the CDR3 is TGCAGTGCTAGAGACTCGGGACTCAGAGAGACCCAGTACTTC. The chain uses TRBV20-1 and TRBJ2-5; the D gene is possibly TRBD2 (6 bases). CDR1 is DFQATT and CDR2 is SNEGSKA in the germline V gene (reference sequence). V lost 0 bases and J 4 bases, leaving 12 bases between the germline ends. CDR3 length: 14 residues.

In this sample, this clonotype turned up a few times. V usage is TRBV29-1 and J usage is TRBJ2-1; D possibly uses TRBD1 or TRBD2 (6 bases each). The germline V gene encodes CDR1 SQVTM and CDR2 ANQGSEA. The V end lost 5 bases, the J end lost 0 bases, and 14 bases lay between the germline ends. CDR3 length: 15 amino acids. The CDR3 is CSVPGATPSYNEQFF. CDR3 DNA: TGCAGCGTTCCGGGGGCCACCCCCTCCTACAATGAGCAGTTCTTC.

The chain joins TRBV20-1 to TRBJ2-5; maybe TRBD1 (6 bases). The CDR3 length is 14 residues. The germline gives CDR1 DFQATT, CDR2 SNEGSKA (reference sequence). The V gene lost 2 bases and the J gene lost 1 base, with 11 bases spanning the gap. CDR3 coding DNA: TGCAGTGCTAGACTTGGACAGCCCCAAGAGACCCAGTACTTC. Translating it yields CSARLGQPQETQYF.

The CDR3 nucleotides are TGTGCCAGCAGTGACAGGGACACCGGGGAGCTGTTTTTT. Translating it yields CASSDRDTGELFF. J is TRBJ2-2 and V is TRBV6-4; D uncertain. Per germline, CDR1 MRHNA and CDR2 SNTAGT. V lost 2 bases and J 3 bases, leaving 4 bases between the germline ends. The CDR3 is 13 residues long.

This CDR3 reads CASSLGGMGDTEAFF. The CDR3 coding sequence is TGTGCCAGCAGCTTAGGCGGAATGGGGGACACTGAAGCTTTCTTT. V gene TRBV7-2 combines with J gene TRBJ1-1; TRBD1 might be the D (5 bases). CDR3 length equals 15 residues. Germline CDR1 and CDR2: SGHTA and FQGNSA. The V end lost 1 base, the J end lost 3 bases, and 12 bases lay between the germline ends.

This chain joins TRBV28 and TRBJ2-1; the D gene could be TRBD1 or TRBD2 (5 bases each). The CDR3 runs to 11 residues. CDR1 MDHEN and CDR2 SYDVKM come from the germline V gene. Deletions cut 10 bases from V and 6 bases from J, with 10 bases between. CDR3 DNA sequence: TGTGCCATCTGGGGGAGCAATGAGCAGTTCTTC. It translates to CAIWGSNEQFF. The full variable domain, its missing parts supplied by reference TRBV28 and TRBJ2-1, is DVKVTQSSRYLVKRTGEKVFLECVQDMDHENMFWYRQDPGLGLRLIYFSYDVKMKEKGDIPEGYSVSREKKERFSLILESASTNQTSMYLCAIWGSNEQFFGPGTRLTVL.